The source of this T cell receptor (beta chain) is a study of naive and memory T cell subsets. Whole-study results and caveats: This RNA-based method may be sensitive to activation-related transcript changes.

Germline V gene sequence: CDR1 SQVTM, CDR2 ANQGSEA. The CDR3 is made up of 12 amino acids. The V and J ends lost 6 bases and 7 bases respectively, with 13 bases between them. A UMI-containing oligonucleotide was joined by 3' ligation to the TCR cDNA template. Whole-blood samples were roughly 2.7 ml of peripheral blood from healthy adult volunteers. Input was about 1 to 1,100 ng of DNase-treated total RNA without cell sorting. Ligated cDNA underwent four rounds of PCR with nested alpha and beta constant region primers and SP2. One entry per CDR3 protein, called by TCRdb with MiXCR from the 5' RACE reads. The repertoire consists of 25,000 to 35,000 distinct CDR3 sequences, with approximately 16% occurring once and the leading ten covering around 2.5%. This clonotype has a handful of counts. What it binds is not known.

The source is a female donor in good health. This chain connects TRBV29-1 to TRBJ2-1; D remains ambiguous. CDR3 coding DNA: TGCAGCGTCGAATTTTGTGAAAATGAGCAGTTCTTC. Encoded protein: CSVEFCENEQFF.